This T cell receptor (beta chain) is from a study of cytomegalovirus exposure and HLA in healthy donors. PCR employed 60 Vbeta and 13 Jbeta primers. Profiling relied on immunoSEQ multiplex PCR, and the TCRdb table lists in-frame clones only, not all of them. The sample holds over 100,000 clones; about 76% are singletons and the top ten take under 2.5%. This clone occurred once. Germline V lookup: CDR1 KGHSH, CDR2 LQKENI. The CDR3 spans 16 residues. V dropped 2 bases and J dropped 0 bases, with 8 bases sitting between them. The source of this sequence is a woman aged 30 to 39 in good health and CMV-seronegative. Sequencing used PBMCs. The chain links TRBV18 to TRBJ2-6; D is uncertain. The CDR3 region has the DNA TGTGCCAGCTCACCATTACCGAGCTCTGGGGCCAACGTCCTGACTTTC. Translated: CASSPLPSSGANVLTF.